This T cell receptor beta chain was captured in a study of T cells in Graves' hyperthyroidism and ophthalmopathy. For the study at large: Sampling of peripheral blood happened at initial diagnosis, prior to any treatment.

Study-wide points: Ophthalmopathy onset followed model prediction by a median around six months. Blood also carried most thyroid clonotypes expanded above 0.001.

This clonotype was found many times. Its antigen is still unknown. It was 10 ml of fresh peripheral blood that supplied the PBMCs. Researchers took RNA transcripts and amplified the TCR beta CDR3 regions from them. Carried out on the TCR CDR3, a first-round RT-PCR used the HTBI primer set. MiXCR, applied by TCRdb to the multiplex PCR reads, yields one record per CDR3 protein. The sample lists more than 500,000 distinct CDR3 sequences; about 15% were seen once. The germline gives CDR1 KGHSH, CDR2 LQKENI. The J segment lost 10 bases and the V segment lost 4 bases, leaving 12 bases of the junction unmatched. The CDR3 consists of 15 residues.

V is TRBV18 and J is TRBJ2-1, with 8 bases fitting TRBD2. The source of this sequence is a woman aged 25 to 39 with Graves' ophthalmopathy. Input material: blood. CDR3 sequence reads: CASSRLEREYGEQFF. CDR3 DNA sequence: TGTGCCAGCTCACGCCTCGAGCGGGAGTATGGAGAGCAGTTCTTC.